These T cell receptor beta chains were read from a single sample in a study of PD-1 blockade in classical Hodgkin lymphoma. The data were produced by immunoSEQ multiplex PCR, yet TCRdb's version contains in-frame clones alone and is incomplete. Seen here are over 45,000 clones, around two thirds observed once, and the top ten hold more than 12%. The sequencing used peripheral blood mononuclear cells (PBMCs), collected before the second cycle of nivolumab. These receptors all stem from a human donor with classical Hodgkin lymphoma. Both conserved end residues are part of each CDR3. Fields, in order: clone size, V gene, CDR3 length, J gene, D gene, CDR3 DNA, CDR3 protein. D genes are given only for firm matches. The size entry is marked missing in some rows and otherwise reads once, few, many or a size class.

abundance: -; v_gene: TRBV30; len: 12; j_gene: TRBJ2-7; d_gene: -; CDR3nt: TGTGCCTCCCTCAGTGGGGGCTACGAGCAGTACTTC; CDR3aa: CASLSGGYEQYF
abundance: -; v_gene: TRBV30; len: 14; j_gene: TRBJ2-1; d_gene: TRBD2; CDR3nt: TGTGCCTCCGGGGGTAGCGGGCCCTCGGATGAGCAGTTCTTC; CDR3aa: CASGGSGPSDEQFF
abundance: -; v_gene: TRBV7-2; len: 11; j_gene: TRBJ2-1; d_gene: -; CDR3nt: TGTGCCAGCAGCTTAGCAAATGAGCAGTTCTTC; CDR3aa: CASSLANEQFF
abundance: -; v_gene: TRBV5-1; len: 16; j_gene: TRBJ2-5; d_gene: -; CDR3nt: TGCGCCAGCAGCACAAAACCGGGACCTGAGCAAGAGACCCAGTACTTC; CDR3aa: CASSTKPGPEQETQYF
abundance: -; v_gene: TRBV29-1; len: 13; j_gene: TRBJ2-7; d_gene: -; CDR3nt: TGCAGCTTCAGGGGTCAGTTCACCTACGAGCAGTACTTC; CDR3aa: CSFRGQFTYEQYF
abundance: -; v_gene: TRBV10-3; len: 13; j_gene: TRBJ2-2; d_gene: -; CDR3nt: TGTGCCATCAGCAGACAGTACACCGGGGAGCTGTTTTTT; CDR3aa: CAISRQYTGELFF
abundance: -; v_gene: TRBV30; len: 14; j_gene: TRBJ2-5; d_gene: -; CDR3nt: TGTGCCTGGAGTGTGGCCAGCTATCAAGAGACCCAGTACTTC; CDR3aa: CAWSVASYQETQYF
abundance: -; v_gene: TRBV4-1; len: 15; j_gene: TRBJ2-1; d_gene: TRBD2; CDR3nt: TGCGCCAGCAGCCAAGGGAGAGGACTAGCGGGAGAATGGTTCTTC; CDR3aa: CASSQGRGLAGEWFF
abundance: -; v_gene: TRBV2; len: 13; j_gene: TRBJ2-4; d_gene: -; CDR3nt: TGTGCCAGCAGGCCTTGGGGTACGGGCATTCAGTACTTC; CDR3aa: CASRPWGTGIQYF
abundance: -; v_gene: TRBV27; len: 18; j_gene: TRBJ2-6; d_gene: -; CDR3nt: TGTGCCAGCAGTTTCAGAGGACTTTGGACCTCTGGGGCCAACGTCCTGACTTTC; CDR3aa: CASSFRGLWTSGANVLTF
abundance: few; v_gene: TRBV11-2; len: 16; j_gene: TRBJ2-3; d_gene: -; CDR3nt: TGTGCCAGCAGCTTAAAAAACCCACAGGGAGAAGATACGCAGTATTTT; CDR3aa: CASSLKNPQGEDTQYF
abundance: -; v_gene: TRBV11-3; len: 12; j_gene: TRBJ2-1; d_gene: -; CDR3nt: TGTGCCAGCCGGCAGGGTGACAATGAGCAGTTCTTC; CDR3aa: CASRQGDNEQFF